Shown below are 23 T cell receptor beta chains from a single sample sequenced in a study of long-term antiretroviral therapy in people with HIV. Runs used v3.0 of the immunoSEQ assay and were done at survey level. Assay used: immunoSEQ multiplex PCR; TCRdb lists only in-frame clones, some missing. The top ten clones hold around a tenth of a sample with under 30,000 clones, 65% to 85% of them seen once. Here the sequenced sample was unsorted PBMCs, taken 0.8 years before starting antiretroviral therapy. The origin of the receptors is a man aged 18 to 29 with HIV.

This chain joins TRBV7-9 and TRBJ1-2, with TRBD1 as a possible D gene (5 bases). Germline V CDR1 and CDR2: SEHNR, FQNEAQ (reference sequence). This CDR3 comprises 14 residues. V was cut by 6 bases and J by 3 bases, with 14 bases left in between. Here the CDR3 DNA reads TGTGCCAGCAGAGAAGACAGCCATTACTATGGCTACACCTTC. Residues: CASREDSHYYGYTF.

V and J are TRBV29-1 and TRBJ2-1; the D is unclear. This CDR3 comprises 11 residues. The germline V gene encodes CDR1 SQVTM and CDR2 ANQGSEA. V was pared by 2 bases and J by 10 bases, with 9 bases between. The DNA for the CDR3 is TGCAGCGTTGAACTGATTTGGGAGCAGTTCTTC. Translating it yields CSVELIWEQFF.

This chain connects TRBV2 to TRBJ1-5, with 7 bases aligning to TRBD1. This CDR3 region has 15 residues. Germline values: CDR1 SNHLY, CDR2 FYNNEI. V was clipped by 3 bases and J by 4 bases; unmatched bases: 6. CDR3 sequence (DNA): TGTGCCAGCAGTGACCGACAGGGAAGGAATCAGCCCCAGCATTTT. This encodes CASSDRQGRNQPQHF.

V usage is TRBV19 and J usage is TRBJ2-1; 13 positions match TRBD2. With V trimmed by 4 bases and J by 8 bases, 8 bases remained unmatched. This CDR3 comprises 16 residues. Germline loops: CDR1 LNHDA, CDR2 SQIVND (reference sequence). The CDR3 protein is CASSTLAGGPFDEQFF. CDR3 sequence (DNA): TGTGCCAGTAGTACACTAGCGGGAGGGCCGTTTGATGAGCAGTTCTTC.

Details on this clone: One end of the junction fails to match germline, which may point to a read error. The chain carries TRBV7-7 and TRBJ2-3, with 7 bases aligning to TRBD1. The CDR3 is 15 amino acids. The V gene's germline CDR1 is SSHAT and CDR2 FNYEAQ (reference sequence). DNA for the CDR3: TGTGCTAGCAGCTTAGGCAGGGGGAGTACAGATACGCAGTATTTT. Protein sequence: CASSLGRGSTDTQYF. Combining the CDR3 with reference TRBV7-7 and TRBJ2-3 gives the whole variable domain GAGVSQSPRYKVTKRGQDVTLRCDPISSHATLYWYQQALGQGPEFLTYFNYEAQPDKSGLPSDRFSAERPEGSISTLTIQRTEQRDSAMYRCASSLGRGSTDTQYFGPGTRLTVL.

The rearrangement links TRBV2 to TRBJ1-1; possible D gene TRBD1, 6 bases. CDR1 and CDR2 from the germline V gene are SNHLY and FYNNEI. The germline V and J ends were trimmed by 3 bases and 1 base, with 18 bases remaining between them. The length of the CDR3 is 17 residues. DNA of the CDR3: TGTGCCAGCAGTGAGTTAACAGGGTTCTCCCCGAACACTGAAGCTTTCTTT. It codes for CASSELTGFSPNTEAFF.

V is TRBV13 and J is TRBJ1-1; D is uncertain. In germline, CDR1 is PRHDT, CDR2 FYEKMQ (reference sequence). Trimming took off 5 bases at V and 1 base at J, with 11 bases between the two ends. The CDR3 is 14 residues long. The CDR3 bases are TGTGCCAGCAGCCCTCTGCTGGGGAACACTGAAGCTTTCTTT. Translating gives CASSPLLGNTEAFF.

CDR3 sequence: CASSQDLGDRGMNTEAFF. In DNA form, the CDR3 reads TGCGCCAGCAGCCAAGATCTAGGAGACAGAGGGATGAACACTGAAGCTTTCTTT. J is TRBJ1-1 and V is TRBV4-3, with D possibly TRBD1 on 5 matching bases. The CDR3 is 18 residues long. Trimming pared 0 bases from V and 0 bases from J, leaving 17 bases between. CDR1 and CDR2 from the germline V gene are LGHNA and YSLEER.

CDR3 residues: CASSDRQGLRYTF. CDR3 bases: TGTGCCAGCAGTGATAGACAGGGGTTGCGCTACACCTTC. The chain has TRBV6-1 and TRBJ1-2, with 8 positions matching TRBD1. This CDR3 is 13 amino acids long. Germline loops: CDR1 MNHNS, CDR2 SASEGT. V lost 3 bases to trimming and J lost 9 bases; unmatched junction nucleotides: 6.

The V and J genes are TRBV27 and TRBJ2-1; maybe TRBD2 (6 bases). V shed 5 bases and J shed 8 bases, with 13 bases lying between them. The CDR3 is 13 amino acids. Germline V lookup: CDR1 MNHEY, CDR2 SMNVEV (reference sequence). The CDR3 DNA reads TGTGCCAGCAGTCAACCTTGGGGGGATGAGCAGTTCTTC. It yields the protein CASSQPWGDEQFF.

The gene calls are TRBV27 and TRBJ1-1, with D possibly TRBD1 on 6 matching bases. The CDR3 totals 14 residues. Germline V gives CDR1 MNHEY, CDR2 SMNVEV (reference sequence). The V end lost 6 bases, the J end lost 1 base, and 12 bases lay between the germline ends. CDR3 coding DNA: TGTGCCAGCAGAAAACAGGGTGAGAACACTGAAGCTTTCTTT. It specifies CASRKQGENTEAFF.

The chain has TRBV7-9 and TRBJ2-1; 11 nucleotides agree with TRBD2. The CDR3 loop spans 14 amino acids. After removal of 5 bases from V and 7 bases from J, the junction contained 4 bases not matched to a gene. The germline V gene encodes CDR1 SEHNR and CDR2 FQNEAQ (reference sequence). The CDR3 loop reads CASSKLAGENEQFF. CDR3 DNA sequence: TGTGCCAGCAGCAAACTAGCGGGGGAGAATGAGCAGTTCTTC.

This clone came up a few times. The chain combines TRBV7-9 with TRBJ1-1; D is uncertain. The CDR3 runs 13 residues. CDR1 SEHNR and CDR2 FQNEAQ come from the germline V gene (reference sequence). V lost 3 bases and J lost 2, with 7 bases in between. The CDR3 sequence is CASSLNGNTEAFF. The DNA for the CDR3 is TGTGCCAGCAGCTTGAACGGCAACACTGAAGCTTTCTTT.

The V call is TRBV4-2, the J call TRBJ2-1; TRBD2 aligns across 13 bases. V was pared by 0 bases and J by 8 bases, with 10 bases of the junction left unmatched. The length of the CDR3 is 18 residues. The V gene's germline CDR1 is LGHNA and CDR2 YNFKEQ. In DNA form, the CDR3 reads TGTGCCAGCAGCCAAGATTCCCAACTAGCGGGAGGGGGAGATGAGCAGTTCTTC. Amino acids: CASSQDSQLAGGGDEQFF.

The CDR3 sequence is CASSKLGVKEDEQFF. For the CDR3, the DNA is TGTGCCAGCAGTAAACTAGGGGTCAAGGAGGATGAGCAGTTCTTC. The rearrangement links TRBV27 to TRBJ2-1; D could derive from TRBD1 or TRBD2 (5 bases each). Germline V CDR1 and CDR2: MNHEY, SMNVEV (reference sequence). Trimming took 5 bases from V and 8 from J, leaving 19 bases between them. This CDR3 spans 15 amino acids.

For the CDR3, the DNA is TGTGCCAGTAGTATGTCAGCGGGAGCCTACGAGCAGTACTTC. Translating it yields CASSMSAGAYEQYF. V gene TRBV19 combines with J gene TRBJ2-7, with 8 bases aligning to TRBD2. CDR1 is LNHDA and CDR2 is SQIVND in the germline V gene (reference sequence). The CDR3 consists of 14 residues. Unmatched junction bases numbered 3, after V lost 3 bases and J lost 2 bases.

The chain employs TRBV7-2 and TRBJ2-7; TRBD2 agrees at 8 bases. The CDR3 runs 15 residues. Germline CDR1 is SGHTA and CDR2 is FQGNSA. J lost 0 bases, V lost 7 bases, and 8 bases had no gene match. CDR3 region: CASTPDSGNSYEQYF. The CDR3 DNA follows: TGTGCCAGCACCCCCGATAGCGGGAACTCCTACGAGCAGTACTTC.

The chain employs TRBV7-9 and TRBJ2-1, with 13 bases fitting TRBD2. Germline V gene data show CDR1 as SEHNR and CDR2 as FQNEAQ (reference sequence). V was pared by 4 bases and J by 2 bases, with 5 bases of the junction left unmatched. The CDR3 has 17 amino acids. CDR3: CASSSGLAGVTYNEQFF. The CDR3 nucleotides are TGTGCCAGCAGCTCAGGACTAGCGGGAGTAACCTACAATGAGCAGTTCTTC. The variable domain in full, completed from reference TRBV7-9 and TRBJ2-1, reads DTGVSQNPRHKITKRGQNVTFRCDPISEHNRLYWYRQTLGQGPEFLTYFQNEAQLEKSRLLSDRFSAERPKGSFSTLEIQRTEQGDSAMYLCASSSGLAGVTYNEQFFGPGTRLTVL.

The V call is TRBV5-1, the J call TRBJ2-1, with 12 nucleotides matching TRBD2. Unmatched junction bases numbered 4, after V lost 0 bases and J lost 0 bases. Germline CDR1 and CDR2: SGHRS and YFSETQ. The CDR3 has 18 amino acids. The DNA of the CDR3 is TGCGCCAGCAGCTTGGGCGGACTAGCGGGGAGCTCCTACAATGAGCAGTTCTTC. It yields the protein CASSLGGLAGSSYNEQFF. Variable domain in full (rest from reference TRBV5-1 and TRBJ2-1): KAGVTQTPRYLIKTRGQQVTLSCSPISGHRSVSWYQQTPGQGLQFLFEYFSETQRNKGNFPGRFSGRQFSNSRSEMNVSTLELGDSALYLCASSLGGLAGSSYNEQFFGPGTRLTVL.

The chain joins TRBV10-3 to TRBJ1-3, with D hard to call. The CDR3 consists of 11 residues. The germline gives CDR1 ENHRY, CDR2 SYGVKD. The V and J ends lost 10 bases and 4 bases respectively, with 8 bases between them. CDR3 nucleotide sequence: TGTGCCACCCGAACCGGAAACACCATATATTTT. Translating gives CATRTGNTIYF.

This rearrangement joins TRBV10-1 to TRBJ2-7; D uncertain. The ends were cut back, 3 bases at V and 2 bases at J, with 8 bases in the middle. Germline-derived CDR1 and CDR2 are WNHNN and SYGVQD (reference sequence). The CDR3 loop spans 13 amino acids. The CDR3 protein is CASSEGSPYEQYF. The CDR3 coding sequence is TGCGCCAGCAGTGAAGGCAGCCCCTACGAGCAGTACTTC.

This chain links TRBV19 with TRBJ1-1; D not certain. CDR3 length: 13 residues. CDR1 and CDR2 from the germline V gene are LNHDA and SQIVND (reference sequence). Trimming left V 4 bases short and J 3 bases short, with 9 bases between. In DNA form, the CDR3 reads TGTGCCAGTAGTAGGGATAAGGACACTGAAGCTTTCTTT. The encoded protein is CASSRDKDTEAFF.

CDR3 coding DNA: TGTGCCGGCCCGACAGGGATCACTGAAGCTTTCTTT. It yields the protein CAGPTGITEAFF. The chain has TRBV30 and TRBJ1-1; 7 bases map to TRBD1. The CDR3 contains 12 residues. Germline V gene data show CDR1 as GTSNPN and CDR2 as SVGIG (reference sequence). With V trimmed by 8 bases and J by 4 bases, 7 bases remained unmatched. Variable domain in full (rest from reference TRBV30 and TRBJ1-1): SQTIHQWPATLVQPVGSPLSLECTVEGTSNPNLYWYRQAAGRGLQLLFYSVGIGQISSEVPQNLSASRPQDRQFILSSKKLLLSDSGFYLCAGPTGITEAFFGQGTRLTVV.